Listed here are 9 T cell receptor beta chains from one sample, sequenced in a study of T cell responses to AZD1222 COVID-19 vaccine. TCRdb's table, derived via immunoSEQ multiplex PCR, lists solely in-frame clones and lacks some. The sample records fewer than 180,000 clones, roughly 90% being singletons. The sample consisted of peripheral blood, taken 28 days after the second AZD1222 dose. Receptors originate from an adult who received the AZD1222 COVID-19 vaccine.

The chain uses TRBV19 and TRBJ2-2; 13 nucleotides align to TRBD2. The CDR3 has 16 residues. Per germline, CDR1 LNHDA and CDR2 SQIVND (reference sequence). Trimming removed 9 bases from V and 1 base from J; junction bases left unmatched: 5. The CDR3 nucleotides read TGTGCCAGACCGGGACTAGCGGGGAGGAACACCGGGGAGCTGTTTTTT. Translated, it gives CARPGLAGRNTGELFF.

The chain employs TRBV19 and TRBJ1-5; 7 bases align to TRBD1. The CDR3 consists of 18 residues. Germline trimming cut 0 bases from V and 2 bases from J; bases unmatched to any gene: 10. Germline CDR1 reads LNHDA; CDR2 reads SQIVND (reference sequence). The CDR3 coding sequence is TGTGCCAGTAGTATAGAGGGACAGCAAACTGGGGGCAATCAGCCCCAGCATTTT. It yields the protein CASSIEGQQTGGNQPQHF.

The CDR3 reads CASSLRRGQETQYF. The CDR3 DNA is TGTGCCAGCAGTCTCCGGCGAGGACAAGAGACCCAGTACTTC. The J gene is TRBJ2-5, the V gene TRBV27; no reliable D call. The CDR3 spans 14 residues. Germline-derived CDR1 and CDR2 are MNHEY and SMNVEV (reference sequence). V shed 5 bases and J shed 2 bases, with 12 bases lying between them.

The chain carries TRBV10-2 and TRBJ2-7, with 7 bases matching TRBD2. J lost 3 bases, V lost 8 bases, and 7 bases had no gene match. The CDR3 loop spans 13 amino acids. CDR1 and CDR2 from the germline V gene are WSHSY and SAAADI. CDR3 loop: CASGAGEVYEQYF. In DNA, the CDR3 is TGCGCCAGCGGGGCGGGAGAAGTCTACGAGCAGTACTTC.

The gene calls are TRBV28 and TRBJ2-3; unclear D gene. This CDR3 contains 13 residues. Germline V lookup: CDR1 MDHEN, CDR2 SYDVKM. Trimming took 4 bases from V and 2 from J, leaving 7 bases between them. The CDR3 nucleotides are TGTGCCAGCAGTTCCCCTCTCACAGATACGCAGTATTTT. The encoded protein is CASSSPLTDTQYF.

For this clone: Other DNA sequences within the sample encode an identical CDR3. V and J are TRBV5-1 and TRBJ2-3; TRBD2 aligns across 10 bases. With V trimmed by 3 bases and J by 6 bases, 7 bases remained unmatched. The CDR3 has 15 residues. The germline V gene has CDR1 SGHRS and CDR2 YFSETQ. DNA of the CDR3: TGCGCCAGCAGCTCGAGCGGGAGGGTGACTGATACGCAGTATTTT. Residues: CASSSSGRVTDTQYF.

The chain links TRBV10-3 to TRBJ1-1, with D tentatively TRBD1 (5 bases). The germline V gene has CDR1 ENHRY and CDR2 SYGVKD. The CDR3 runs 15 residues. Trimming removed 6 bases from V and 4 bases from J, with 18 bases in between. The CDR3 bases are TGTGCCATCAGGGGGACTGACCTCACAAGCACTGAAGCTTTCTTT. Translating gives CAIRGTDLTSTEAFF.

J is TRBJ2-7 and V is TRBV5-4, with 11 bases that match TRBD2. The junction had 2 bases not matched to a gene; V was cut back by 2 bases and J by 4 bases. Germline CDR1 is SGHNT and CDR2 is YYREEE (reference sequence). This CDR3 is 14 amino acids long. CDR3 residues: CASSLGTSGYEQYF. The CDR3, as DNA: TGTGCCAGCAGCTTAGGGACTAGCGGATACGAGCAGTACTTC.

V gene TRBV18 combines with J gene TRBJ1-5, with a weak D call TRBD1 (5 bases). This CDR3 is 15 amino acids long. CDR1 KGHSH and CDR2 LQKENI come from the germline V gene. Trimming cost V 5 bases and J 0 bases, with 11 bases left between them. The CDR3 here is CASSVTGYSNQPQHF. The CDR3 nucleotides read TGTGCCAGCTCAGTCACAGGTTATAGCAATCAGCCCCAGCATTTT.